This T cell receptor (beta chain) was recovered during a study of T cells in Graves' hyperthyroidism and ophthalmopathy. Thyroid ultrasound, orbital computed tomography, clinical symptoms, and serum thyroxine and TRAb underpinned diagnoses. As concerns this clonotype: Its target is not known. Since a much larger clone is just one base distant, this may be a read error.

Study-wide points: Most thyroid clonotypes that were expanded above 0.001 also turned up in blood.

The CDR3 loop spans 13 amino acids. Germline-derived CDR1 and CDR2 are SGHRS and YFSETQ. TCR beta CDR3 regions were amplified from RNA transcripts. Carried out on the TCR CDR3, a first-round RT-PCR used the HTBI primer set. TCRdb re-derived calls from the multiplex PCR reads in MiXCR, one entry per CDR3 protein. This sample has about 300,000 distinct CDR3 sequences, with roughly a fifth found just once. Sequencing input: blood. This rearrangement joins TRBV5-1 to TRBJ2-2; a weak D match, TRBD2 (6 bases). This TCR derives from a middle-aged man with Graves' ophthalmopathy. Here the CDR3 reads CASTAGNTGELLF. The CDR3 bases are TGCGCCAGCACCGCGGGGAACACCGGGGAGCTGCTTTTT.